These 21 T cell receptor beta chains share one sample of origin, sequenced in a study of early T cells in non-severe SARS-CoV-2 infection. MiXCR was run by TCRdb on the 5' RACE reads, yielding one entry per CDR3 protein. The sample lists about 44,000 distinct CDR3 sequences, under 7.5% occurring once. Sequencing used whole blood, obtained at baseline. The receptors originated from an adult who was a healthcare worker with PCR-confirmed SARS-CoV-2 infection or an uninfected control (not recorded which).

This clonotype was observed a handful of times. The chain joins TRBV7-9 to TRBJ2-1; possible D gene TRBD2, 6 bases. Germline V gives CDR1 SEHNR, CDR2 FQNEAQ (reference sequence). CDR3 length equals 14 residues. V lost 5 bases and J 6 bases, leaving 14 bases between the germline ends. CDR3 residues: CASSLPEGGNEQFF. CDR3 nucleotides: TGTGCCAGCAGCCTCCCGGAGGGAGGCAATGAGCAGTTCTTC.

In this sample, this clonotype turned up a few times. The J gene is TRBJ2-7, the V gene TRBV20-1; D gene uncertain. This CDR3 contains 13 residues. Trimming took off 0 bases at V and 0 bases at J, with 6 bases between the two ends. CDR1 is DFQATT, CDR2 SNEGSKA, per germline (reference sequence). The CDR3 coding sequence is TGCAGTGCTAGAGAAAGGACCTCCTACGAGCAGTACTTC. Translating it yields CSARERTSYEQYF.

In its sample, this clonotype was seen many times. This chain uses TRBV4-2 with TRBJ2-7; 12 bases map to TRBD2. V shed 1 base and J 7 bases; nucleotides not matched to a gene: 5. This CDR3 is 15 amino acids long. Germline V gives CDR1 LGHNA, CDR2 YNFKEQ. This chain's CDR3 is CASSQVTSGSREQYF. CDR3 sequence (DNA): TGTGCCAGCAGCCAAGTGACTAGCGGGAGTCGTGAGCAGTACTTC.

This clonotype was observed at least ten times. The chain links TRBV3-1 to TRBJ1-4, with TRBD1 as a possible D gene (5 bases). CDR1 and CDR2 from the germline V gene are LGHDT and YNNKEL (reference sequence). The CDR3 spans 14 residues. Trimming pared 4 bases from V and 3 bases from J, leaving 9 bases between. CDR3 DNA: TGTGCCAGCAGCCCGACAGCGGCTAATGAAAAACTGTTTTTT. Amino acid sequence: CASSPTAANEKLFF.

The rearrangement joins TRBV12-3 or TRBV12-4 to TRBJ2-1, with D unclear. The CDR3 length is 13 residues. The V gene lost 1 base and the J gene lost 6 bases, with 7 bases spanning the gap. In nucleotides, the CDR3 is TGTGCCAGCAGTTTAGTAGCTCCCAATGAGCAGTTCTTC. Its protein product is CASSLVAPNEQFF.

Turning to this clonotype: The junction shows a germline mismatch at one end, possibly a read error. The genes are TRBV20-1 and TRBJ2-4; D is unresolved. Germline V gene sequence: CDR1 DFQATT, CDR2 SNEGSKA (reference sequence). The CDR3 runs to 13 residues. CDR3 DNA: TGCAGTGCTAGTTTGCGGCGTGAAAACATTCTGTACTTC. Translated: CSASLRRENILYF.

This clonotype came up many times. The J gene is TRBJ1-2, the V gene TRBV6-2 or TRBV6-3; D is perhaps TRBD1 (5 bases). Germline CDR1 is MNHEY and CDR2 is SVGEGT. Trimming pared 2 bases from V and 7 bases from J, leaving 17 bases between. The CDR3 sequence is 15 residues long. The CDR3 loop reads CASSYVGEGPSGYTF. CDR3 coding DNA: TGTGCCAGCAGTTACGTCGGGGAGGGACCTAGTGGCTACACCTTC.

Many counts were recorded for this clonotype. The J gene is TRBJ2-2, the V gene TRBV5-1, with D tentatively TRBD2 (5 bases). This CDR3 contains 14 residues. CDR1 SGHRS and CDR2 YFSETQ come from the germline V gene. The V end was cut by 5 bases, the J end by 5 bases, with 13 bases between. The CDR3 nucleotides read TGCGCCAGCAGTCCGGAGAGGGTAACCGGGGAGCTGTTTTTT. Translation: CASSPERVTGELFF.

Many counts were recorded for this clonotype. CDR3 sequence: CASNPAGVQETQYF. CDR3 in DNA: TGTGCCAGCAATCCAGCGGGGGTCCAAGAGACCCAGTACTTC. The V and J genes are TRBV7-2 and TRBJ2-5; 8 bases agree with TRBD2. The V segment lost 7 bases and the J segment 1 base; nucleotides outside the gene matches: 5. The CDR3 has 14 amino acids. In germline, CDR1 is SGHTA, CDR2 FQGNSA.

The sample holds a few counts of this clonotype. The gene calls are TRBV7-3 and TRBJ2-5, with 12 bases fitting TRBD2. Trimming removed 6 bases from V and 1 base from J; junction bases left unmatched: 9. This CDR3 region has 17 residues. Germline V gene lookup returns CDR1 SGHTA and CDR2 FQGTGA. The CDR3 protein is CASSPSGRAAVQETQYF. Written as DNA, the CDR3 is TGTGCCAGCAGTCCTAGCGGGAGGGCCGCAGTCCAAGAGACCCAGTACTTC.

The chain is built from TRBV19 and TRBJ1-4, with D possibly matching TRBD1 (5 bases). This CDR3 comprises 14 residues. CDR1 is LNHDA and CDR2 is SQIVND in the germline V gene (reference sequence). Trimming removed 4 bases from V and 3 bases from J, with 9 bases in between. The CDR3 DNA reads TGTGCCAGTAGTAAAGGGGCAGCTAATGAAAAACTGTTTTTT. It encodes CASSKGAANEKLFF.

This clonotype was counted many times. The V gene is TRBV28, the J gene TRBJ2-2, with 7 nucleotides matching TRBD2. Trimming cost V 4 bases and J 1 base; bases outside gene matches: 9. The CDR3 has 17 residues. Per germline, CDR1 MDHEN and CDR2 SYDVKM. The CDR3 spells CASSSPFLAVNTGELFF. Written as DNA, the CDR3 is TGTGCCAGCAGTTCCCCCTTCCTAGCGGTGAACACCGGGGAGCTGTTTTTT.

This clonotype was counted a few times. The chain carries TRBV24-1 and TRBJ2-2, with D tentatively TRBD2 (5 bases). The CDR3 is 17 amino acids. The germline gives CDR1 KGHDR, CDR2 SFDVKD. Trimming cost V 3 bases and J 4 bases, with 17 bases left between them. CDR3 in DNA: TGTGCCACCAGTGATGTATCCGGACTCAGAGGCACCGGGGAGCTGTTTTTT. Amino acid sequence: CATSDVSGLRGTGELFF.

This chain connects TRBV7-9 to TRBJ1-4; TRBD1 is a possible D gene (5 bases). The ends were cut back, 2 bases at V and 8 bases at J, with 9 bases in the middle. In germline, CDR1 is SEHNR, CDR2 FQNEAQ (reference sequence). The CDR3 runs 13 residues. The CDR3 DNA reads TGTGCCAGCAGCTTACTGGGGGGAGAAAAACTGTTTTTT. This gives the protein CASSLLGGEKLFF.

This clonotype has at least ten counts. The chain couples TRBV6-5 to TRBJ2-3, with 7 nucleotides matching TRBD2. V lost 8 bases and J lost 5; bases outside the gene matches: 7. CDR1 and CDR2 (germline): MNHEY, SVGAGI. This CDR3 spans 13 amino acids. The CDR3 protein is CASAAGRGDTQYF. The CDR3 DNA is TGTGCCAGCGCAGCGGGGAGAGGAGATACGCAGTATTTT.

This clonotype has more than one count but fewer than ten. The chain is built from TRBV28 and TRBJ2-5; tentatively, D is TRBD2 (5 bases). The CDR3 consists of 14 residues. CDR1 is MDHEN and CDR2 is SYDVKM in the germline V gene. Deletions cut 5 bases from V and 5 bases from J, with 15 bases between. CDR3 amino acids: CASSPAGREETQYF. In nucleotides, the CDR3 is TGTGCCAGCAGTCCGGCGGGTAGGGAGGAGACCCAGTACTTC.

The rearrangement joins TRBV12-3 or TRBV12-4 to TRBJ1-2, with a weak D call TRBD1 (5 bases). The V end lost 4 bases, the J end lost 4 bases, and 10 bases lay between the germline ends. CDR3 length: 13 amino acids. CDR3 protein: CASSSSDSYGYTF. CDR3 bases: TGTGCCAGCAGTTCATCAGACAGCTATGGCTACACCTTC.

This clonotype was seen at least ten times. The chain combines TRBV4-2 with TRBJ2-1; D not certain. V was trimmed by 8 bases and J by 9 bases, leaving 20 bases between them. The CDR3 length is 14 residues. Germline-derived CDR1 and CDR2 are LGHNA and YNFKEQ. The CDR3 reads CASADSAAYGEQFF. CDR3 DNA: TGTGCCAGCGCGGATTCAGCTGCATACGGTGAGCAGTTCTTC.

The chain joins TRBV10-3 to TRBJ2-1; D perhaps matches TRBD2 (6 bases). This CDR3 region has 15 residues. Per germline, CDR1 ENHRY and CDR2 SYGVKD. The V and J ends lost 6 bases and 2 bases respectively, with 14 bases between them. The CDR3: CAIRAAGKTYNEQFF. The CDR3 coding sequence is TGTGCCATCAGAGCAGCGGGTAAGACCTACAATGAGCAGTTCTTC.

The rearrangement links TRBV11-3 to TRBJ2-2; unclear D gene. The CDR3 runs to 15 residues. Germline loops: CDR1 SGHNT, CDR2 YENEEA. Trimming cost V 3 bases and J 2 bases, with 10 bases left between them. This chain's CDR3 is CASSFGPVNTGELFF. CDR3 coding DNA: TGTGCCAGCAGCTTCGGACCCGTAAACACCGGGGAGCTGTTTTTT.

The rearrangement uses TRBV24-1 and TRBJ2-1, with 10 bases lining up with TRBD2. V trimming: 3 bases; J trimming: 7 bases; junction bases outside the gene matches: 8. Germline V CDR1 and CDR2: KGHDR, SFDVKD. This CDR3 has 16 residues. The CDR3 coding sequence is TGTGCCACCAGTGATCCTGGTAGCGGGAGGTCGAATGAGCAGTTCTTC. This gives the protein CATSDPGSGRSNEQFF.